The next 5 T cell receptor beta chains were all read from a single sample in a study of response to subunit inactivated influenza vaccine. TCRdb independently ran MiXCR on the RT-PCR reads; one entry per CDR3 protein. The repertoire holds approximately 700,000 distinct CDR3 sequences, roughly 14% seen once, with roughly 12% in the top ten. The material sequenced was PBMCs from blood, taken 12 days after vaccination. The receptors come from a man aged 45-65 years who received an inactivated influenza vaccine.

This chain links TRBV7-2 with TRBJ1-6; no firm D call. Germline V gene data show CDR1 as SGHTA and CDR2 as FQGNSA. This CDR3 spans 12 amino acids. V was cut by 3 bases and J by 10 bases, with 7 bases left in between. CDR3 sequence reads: CASSLDASPLHF. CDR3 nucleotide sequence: TGTGCCAGCAGCTTGGACGCGTCACCCCTCCACTTT.

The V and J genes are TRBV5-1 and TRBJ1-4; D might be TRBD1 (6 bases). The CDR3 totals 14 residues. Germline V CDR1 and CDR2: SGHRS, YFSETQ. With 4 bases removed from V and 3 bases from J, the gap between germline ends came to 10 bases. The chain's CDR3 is CASSNAGANEKLFF. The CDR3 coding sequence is TGCGCCAGCAGCAACGCAGGGGCTAATGAAAAACTGTTTTTT.

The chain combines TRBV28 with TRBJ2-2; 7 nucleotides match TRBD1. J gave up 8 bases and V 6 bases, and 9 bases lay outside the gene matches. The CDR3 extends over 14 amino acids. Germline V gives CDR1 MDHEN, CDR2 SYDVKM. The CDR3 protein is CASSNRGSIGELFF. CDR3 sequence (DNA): TGTGCCAGCAGCAACAGGGGAAGTATTGGGGAGCTGTTTTTT.

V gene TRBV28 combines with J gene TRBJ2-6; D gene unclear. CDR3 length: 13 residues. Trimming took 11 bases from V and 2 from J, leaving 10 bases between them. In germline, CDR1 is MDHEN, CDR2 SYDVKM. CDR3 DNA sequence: TGTGCCGGGTCCCGTGCTGGGGCCAACGTCCTGACTTTC. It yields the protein CAGSRAGANVLTF. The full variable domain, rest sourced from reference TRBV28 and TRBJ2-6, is DVKVTQSSRYLVKRTGEKVFLECVQDMDHENMFWYRQDPGLGLRLIYFSYDVKMKEKGDIPEGYSVSREKKERFSLILESASTNQTSMYLCAGSRAGANVLTFGAGSRLTVL.

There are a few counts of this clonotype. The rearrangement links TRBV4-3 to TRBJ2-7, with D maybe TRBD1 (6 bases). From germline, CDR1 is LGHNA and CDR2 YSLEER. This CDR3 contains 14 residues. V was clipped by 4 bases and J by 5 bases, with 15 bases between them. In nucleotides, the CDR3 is TGCGCCAGCAGCCGAGTAACAGGGAACCACGAGCAGTACTTC. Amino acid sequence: CASSRVTGNHEQYF.